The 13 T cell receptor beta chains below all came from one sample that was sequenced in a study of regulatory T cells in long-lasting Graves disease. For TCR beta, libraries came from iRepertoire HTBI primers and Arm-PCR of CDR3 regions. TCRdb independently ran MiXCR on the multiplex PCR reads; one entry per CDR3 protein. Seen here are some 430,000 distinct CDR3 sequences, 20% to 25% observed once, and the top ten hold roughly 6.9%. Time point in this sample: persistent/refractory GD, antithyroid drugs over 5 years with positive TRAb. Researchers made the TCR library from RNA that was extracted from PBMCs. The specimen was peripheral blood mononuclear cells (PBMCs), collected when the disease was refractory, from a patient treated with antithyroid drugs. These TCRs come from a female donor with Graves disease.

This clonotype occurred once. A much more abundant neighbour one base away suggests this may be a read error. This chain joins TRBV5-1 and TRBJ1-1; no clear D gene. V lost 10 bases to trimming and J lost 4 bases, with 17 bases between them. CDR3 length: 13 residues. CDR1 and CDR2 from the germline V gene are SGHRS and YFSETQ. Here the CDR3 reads CAGNPGMGTEAFF. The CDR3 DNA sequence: TGCGCCGGCAACCCCGGGATGGGCACTGAAGCTTTCTTT. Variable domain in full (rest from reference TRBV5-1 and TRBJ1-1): KAGVTQTPRYLIKTRGQQVTLSCSPISGHRSVSWYQQTPGQGLQFLFEYFSETQRNKGNFPGRFSGRQFSNSRSEMNVSTLELGDSALYLCAGNPGMGTEAFFGQGTRLTVV.

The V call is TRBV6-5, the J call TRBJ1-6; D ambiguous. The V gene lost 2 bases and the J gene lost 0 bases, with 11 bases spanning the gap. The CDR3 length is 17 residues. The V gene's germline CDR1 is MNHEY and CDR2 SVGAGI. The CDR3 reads CASSYRPPSSYNSPLHF. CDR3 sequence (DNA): TGTGCCAGCAGTTACAGGCCCCCGAGCTCCTATAATTCACCCCTCCACTTT.

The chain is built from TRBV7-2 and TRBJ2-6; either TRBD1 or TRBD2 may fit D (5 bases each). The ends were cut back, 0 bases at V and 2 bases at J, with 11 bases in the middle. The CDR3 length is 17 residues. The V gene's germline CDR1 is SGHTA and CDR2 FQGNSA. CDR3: CASSLAPMGAGANVLTF. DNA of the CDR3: TGTGCCAGCAGCTTAGCACCTATGGGGGCTGGGGCCAACGTCCTGACTTTC.

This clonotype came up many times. This chain's CDR3 is CASSSGWRAGELFF. CDR3 in DNA: TGTGCCAGCAGTTCGGGGTGGAGGGCCGGGGAGCTGTTTTTT. The V gene is TRBV12-3 or TRBV12-4, the J gene TRBJ2-2; the D gene is possibly TRBD2 (6 bases). This CDR3 has 14 residues. V lost 4 bases to trimming and J lost 6 bases, with 12 bases between them.

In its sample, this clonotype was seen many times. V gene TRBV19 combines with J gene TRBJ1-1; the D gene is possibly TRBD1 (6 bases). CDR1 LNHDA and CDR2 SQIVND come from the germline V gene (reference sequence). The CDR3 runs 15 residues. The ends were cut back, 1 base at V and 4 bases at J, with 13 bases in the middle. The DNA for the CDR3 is TGTGCCAGTAGTATAGTCGCAGGGGCGGTCACTGAAGCTTTCTTT. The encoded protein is CASSIVAGAVTEAFF.

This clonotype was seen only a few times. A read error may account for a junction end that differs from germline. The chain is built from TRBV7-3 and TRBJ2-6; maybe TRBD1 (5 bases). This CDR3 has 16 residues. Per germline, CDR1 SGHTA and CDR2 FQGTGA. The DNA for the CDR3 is TGTGCCAGCAGCTTAACGCTCCAGGCTGGGGCCAACGTCCCGACTTTC. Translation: CASSLTLQAGANVPTF.

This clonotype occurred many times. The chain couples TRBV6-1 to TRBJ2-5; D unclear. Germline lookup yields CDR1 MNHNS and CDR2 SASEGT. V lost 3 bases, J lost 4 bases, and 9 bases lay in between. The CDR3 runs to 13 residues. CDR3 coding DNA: TGTGCCAGCAGTGAGGGGTCGATAGAGACCCAGTACTTC. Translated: CASSEGSIETQYF.

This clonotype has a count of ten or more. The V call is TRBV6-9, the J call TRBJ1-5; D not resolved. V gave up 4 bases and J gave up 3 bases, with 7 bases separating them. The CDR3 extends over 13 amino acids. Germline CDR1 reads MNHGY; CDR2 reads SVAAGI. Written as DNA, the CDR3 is TGTGCCAGCAGTTGGGAGATCAATCAGCCCCAGCATTTT. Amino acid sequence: CASSWEINQPQHF.

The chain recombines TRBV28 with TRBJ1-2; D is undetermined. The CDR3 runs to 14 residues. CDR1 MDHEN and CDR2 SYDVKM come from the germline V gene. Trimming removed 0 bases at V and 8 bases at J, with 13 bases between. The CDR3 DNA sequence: TGTGCCAGCAGTTTATGGCTAGAGGGTTCCGGCTACACCTTC. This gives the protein CASSLWLEGSGYTF.

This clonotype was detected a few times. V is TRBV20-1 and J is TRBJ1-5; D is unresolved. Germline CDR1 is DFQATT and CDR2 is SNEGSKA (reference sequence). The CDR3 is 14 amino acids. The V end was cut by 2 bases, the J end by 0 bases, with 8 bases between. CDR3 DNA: TGCAGTGCTAGATTGGGAAATAGCAATCAGCCCCAGCATTTT. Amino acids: CSARLGNSNQPQHF.

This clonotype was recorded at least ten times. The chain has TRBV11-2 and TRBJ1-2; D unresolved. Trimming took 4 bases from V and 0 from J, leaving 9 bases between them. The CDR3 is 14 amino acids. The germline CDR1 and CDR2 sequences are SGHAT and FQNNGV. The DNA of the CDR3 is TGTGCCAGCAGCTCAGAGGGAGCTAACTATGGCTACACCTTC. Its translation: CASSSEGANYGYTF.

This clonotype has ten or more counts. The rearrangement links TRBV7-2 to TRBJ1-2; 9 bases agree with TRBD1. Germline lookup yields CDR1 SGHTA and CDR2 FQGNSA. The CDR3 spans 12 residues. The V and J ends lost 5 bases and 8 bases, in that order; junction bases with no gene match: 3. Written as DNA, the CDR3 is TGTGCCAGCAGCAGGACAGGGGTCGGCTACACCTTC. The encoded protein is CASSRTGVGYTF. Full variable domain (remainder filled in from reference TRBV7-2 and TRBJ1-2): GAGVSQSPSNKVTEKGKDVELRCDPISGHTALYWYRQSLGQGLEFLIYFQGNSAPDKSGLPSDRFSAERTGGSVSTLTIQRTQQEDSAVYLCASSRTGVGYTFGSGTRLTVV.

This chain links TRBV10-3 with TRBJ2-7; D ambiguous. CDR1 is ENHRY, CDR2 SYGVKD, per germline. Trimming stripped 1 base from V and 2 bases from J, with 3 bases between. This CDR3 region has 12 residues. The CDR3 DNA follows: TGTGCCATCAGTGAGTTCCCCTACGAGCAGTACTTC. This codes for CAISEFPYEQYF.